A selection of T cell receptor beta chains follows, all from one sample in a study of control samples from healthy donors and cancer patients. Generated by immunoSEQ multiplex PCR, the TCRdb table keeps only in-frame clones and is missing some. The data show tens of thousands of clones, with 88% seen just once and over 13% held by the top ten. The source material was blood. Every receptor here comes from a woman in her seventies in good health. CDR3s include the opening cysteine and the closing phenylalanine or tryptophan. A D gene is named only where the DNA matches it firmly. Clone size is given for some rows only: seen once, a few or many times, or a class if the clone is expanded.

>TRBJ1-2|TRBV7-9|NA|NA
TGTGCCAGCAGCCCCTCGGCTAACTATGGCTACACCTTC
CASSPSANYGYTF
>TRBJ1-5|TRBV7-2|NA|NA
TGTGCCAGCAGCCTAGCCTCCAATCAGCCCCAGCATTTT
CASSLASNQPQHF
>TRBJ2-1|TRBV19|TRBD2|NA
TGTGCCACATCATCGTTAACGGGAGGTCGCAATGAGCAGTTCTTC
CATSSLTGGRNEQFF
>TRBJ2-7|TRBV10-1|NA|NA
TGCGCCAGCAGTGAGTCTCAGAGCGAGCAGTACTTC
CASSESQSEQYF
>TRBJ2-3|TRBV10-3|NA|NA
TGTGCCATCAGTGATGGGGGGCGAGGAGATACGCAGTATTTT
CAISDGGRGDTQYF
>TRBJ1-4|TRBV5-1|NA|NA
TGCGCCAGCAGCTCTGTGTCCGGGAATGAAAAACTGTTTTTT
CASSSVSGNEKLFF
>TRBJ1-5|TRBV2|NA|NA
TGTGCCAGCAGCGGACAGCTCAATCAGCCCCAGCATTTT
CASSGQLNQPQHF
>TRBJ2-7|TRBV2|TRBD1|NA
TGTGCCAGCAACCTTAGGGGGCCCAACGAGCAGTACTTC
CASNLRGPNEQYF
>TRBJ1-5|TRBV19|NA|NA
TGTGCCAGTAGTGAAGGGGTCTCAAGCAATCAGCCCCAGCATTTT
CASSEGVSSNQPQHF
>TRBJ2-3|TRBV3-1/TRBV3-2|NA|NA
TGTGCCAGCAGCCCCCGTCGTGCTAGCGCAGATACGCAGTATTTT
CASSPRRASADTQYF
>TRBJ2-1|TRBV7-9|NA|once
TGTGCCAGCAGCCAGGGCGTCAGCGGCTCCTACAATGAGCAGTTCTTC
CASSQGVSGSYNEQFF
>TRBJ1-1|TRBV30|NA|NA
TGTGCCTGGAGCGCCCGCAGCGAAGCTTTCTTT
CAWSARSEAFF
>TRBJ2-1|TRBV14|NA|NA
TGTGCCAGCAGCCAAGAGATGGGGCCTCACAATGAGCAGTTCTTC
CASSQEMGPHNEQFF
>TRBJ2-7|TRBV5-6|NA|NA
TGTGCCAGCAGCTTGGGGCAGGGAAAGGCCGAGCAGTACTTC
CASSLGQGKAEQYF
>TRBJ1-2|TRBV28|NA|NA
TGTGCCAGCAGTTTACAGGGCTATGGCTACACCTTC
CASSLQGYGYTF
>TRBJ1-1|TRBV20-1|NA|NA
TGCAGTGCTAGTCACCGGAGAAATACTGAAGCTTTCTTT
CSASHRRNTEAFF
>TRBJ1-6|TRBV27|NA|NA
TGTGCCAGCAGCCCATACGGGAGCTCCTATAATTCACCCCTCCACTTT
CASSPYGSSYNSPLHF
>TRBJ2-2|TRBV5-1|TRBD1|NA
TGCGCCAGCAGCTTGCTGGGGGACAGGGGCCCGAACACCGGGGAGCTGTTTTTT
CASSLLGDRGPNTGELFF
>TRBJ2-1|TRBV7-3|NA|once
TGTGCCAGCAGCCCTAATGGCGGACGTGAGCAGTTCTTC
CASSPNGGREQFF
>TRBJ1-1|TRBV6-5|TRBD1|NA
TGTGCCAGCAGGCTATACAGGGGCGTAACTGAAGCTTTCTTT
CASRLYRGVTEAFF
>TRBJ1-1|TRBV13|NA|NA
TGTGCCAGCAGCTTAGTTCGATCGGGAGCTTTCTTT
CASSLVRSGAFF
>TRBJ1-3|TRBV11-2|NA|NA
TGTGCCAGCAGCCCTATTGCTCGGGACACCATATATTTT
CASSPIARDTIYF
>TRBJ1-6|TRBV6-5|NA|NA
TGTGCCAGCAGCTTAACTGGAGATAATTCACCCCTCCACTTT
CASSLTGDNSPLHF
>TRBJ1-1|TRBV27|NA|NA
TGTGCCAGCAGTTCGGTGAACACTGAAGCTTTCTTT
CASSSVNTEAFF
>TRBJ2-2|TRBV11-3|NA|few
TGTGCCAGCAGCCTCTTGGACGGCACCGGGGAGCTGTTTTTT
CASSLLDGTGELFF
>TRBJ1-2|TRBV3-1/TRBV3-2|NA|few
TGTGCCAGCAGTGGACAGAACTATGGCTACACCTTC
CASSGQNYGYTF
>TRBJ2-3|TRBV7-2|TRBD2|once
TGTGCCAGCAGCTTATCACCTAGCGGGAGGGCCACAGATACGCAGTATTTT
CASSLSPSGRATDTQYF
>TRBJ1-2|TRBV5-1|NA|NA
TGCGCCAGCAGCACCCGGGGCACGTATGGCTACACCTTC
CASSTRGTYGYTF
>TRBJ1-2|TRBV18|TRBD1|once
TGTGCCAGCTCTCGGAGACAGGGGGATGGCTACACCTTC
CASSRRQGDGYTF
>TRBJ1-4|TRBV28|NA|NA
TGTGCCAGCAGTTTACCCAATGAAAAACTGTTTTTT
CASSLPNEKLFF
>TRBJ2-5|TRBV11-2|NA|NA
TGTGCCAGCAGCCTAAGTAACATACGTTTCGGGGAGACCCAGTACTTC
CASSLSNIRFGETQYF
>TRBJ2-7|TRBV10-3|TRBD1|NA
TGTGCCATCAGTGGGGACAGGGCGTCAGACGAGCAGTACTTC
CAISGDRASDEQYF
>TRBJ1-5|TRBV6-1|NA|NA
TGTGCCAGCAGTGAGACAGTGCAACCCAATCAGCCCCAGCATTTT
CASSETVQPNQPQHF
>TRBJ1-5|TRBV6-6|NA|NA
TGTGCCAGCAGTTACAGGGGGTCTTACAATCAGCCCCAGCATTTT
CASSYRGSYNQPQHF
>TRBJ1-2|TRBV3-1/TRBV3-2|NA|NA
TGTGCCAGCAGCCAACAATGGGCCAGCTATGGCTACACCTTC
CASSQQWASYGYTF
>TRBJ1-4|TRBV5-1|NA|NA
TGCGCCAGCACCCCCGCTGGGGATCTCGGGGAAAAACTGTTTTTT
CASTPAGDLGEKLFF
>TRBJ1-5|TRBV5-6|NA|NA
TGTGCCAGCAGCTCGACCCAAAAAGTCGGCAATCAGCCCCAGCATTTT
CASSSTQKVGNQPQHF
>TRBJ1-4|TRBV30|TRBD1|NA
TGTGCCTGGAGCGCGGCGGGACAGAGTAATGAAAAACTGTTTTTT
CAWSAAGQSNEKLFF
>TRBJ2-1|TRBV4-3|NA|NA
TGCGCCAGCAGCCAAGGACAAAGCTCCTACAATGAGCAGTTCTTC
CASSQGQSSYNEQFF
>TRBJ1-5|TRBV20-1|TRBD1|NA
TGCAGTGCTAGTGAAGGGGGCATAGATCAGCCCCAGCATTTT
CSASEGGIDQPQHF
>TRBJ2-5|TRBV5-1|NA|NA
TGCGCCAGCCGAACCGGGTCCCAAGAGACCCAGTACTTC
CASRTGSQETQYF
>TRBJ1-4|TRBV3-1/TRBV3-2|NA|few
TGTGCCAGCAGCCCAGGGACCGGTGAAAAACTGTTTTTT
CASSPGTGEKLFF
>TRBJ1-3|TRBV30|NA|NA
TGTGCCTGGAGTGGCGATGTAGCTGGGGACACCATATATTTT
CAWSGDVAGDTIYF
>TRBJ2-2|TRBV30|NA|NA
TGTGCCTGGAGTGTAGCCGGGACAATAAACACCGGGGAGCTGTTTTTT
CAWSVAGTINTGELFF
>TRBJ1-6|TRBV27|NA|NA
TGTGCCAGCAGTTTTTCCTATAATTCACCCCTCCACTTT
CASSFSYNSPLHF
>TRBJ1-1|TRBV7-8|TRBD1|few
TGTGCCAGCAGCTGGCGACAGGGAGCGAACACTGAAGCTTTCTTT
CASSWRQGANTEAFF
>TRBJ2-5|TRBV5-4|TRBD2|NA
TGTGCCAGCAGCTTGACGGGAGGGCCGGGGGAGACCCAGTACTTC
CASSLTGGPGETQYF
>TRBJ2-2|TRBV5-4|TRBD1|NA
TGTGCCAGCAGCCCCGGGACGACAGGGCAGAACACCGGGGAGCTGTTTTTT
CASSPGTTGQNTGELFF
>TRBJ1-1|TRBV5-1|TRBD1|NA
TGCGCCAGTACTGTAGAGGGGGCGATGACGAACACTGAAGCTTTCTTT
CASTVEGAMTNTEAFF
>TRBJ1-6|TRBV3-1/TRBV3-2|NA|NA
TGTGCCAGCAGCCAATCGGGTGGTGGAACCTATAATTCACCCCTCCACTTT
CASSQSGGGTYNSPLHF
>TRBJ2-1|TRBV27|NA|NA
TGTGCCAGCAGTTTGGAGGGACCGACCTACAATGAGCAGTTCTTC
CASSLEGPTYNEQFF
>TRBJ2-3|TRBV2|TRBD2|NA
TGTGCCAGCAGACGGCTAGCGGGGAACACAGATACGCAGTATTTT
CASRRLAGNTDTQYF
>TRBJ1-5|TRBV19|TRBD1|NA
TGTGCCAGTGCACAGGGGAGCAATCAGCCCCAGCATTTT
CASAQGSNQPQHF
>TRBJ1-1|TRBV19|TRBD1|NA
TGTGCCAGTAGTCTCGGGACAGGGGTCACTGAAGCTTTCTTT
CASSLGTGVTEAFF
>TRBJ1-1|TRBV5-5|TRBD1|NA
TGTGCCAGCAGCCTGGGACAGGGGGTCCCCACTGAAGCTTTCTTT
CASSLGQGVPTEAFF
>TRBJ2-5|TRBV3-1/TRBV3-2|TRBD2|NA
TGTGCCAGCAGCCAACCCGACGGACCTAGCGGGACCCAGTACTTC
CASSQPDGPSGTQYF
>TRBJ1-3|TRBV9|NA|NA
TGTGCCAGCAGCGCCCCCCGCGGGGGCTTTGGAAACACCATATATTTT
CASSAPRGGFGNTIYF
>TRBJ1-2|TRBV15|NA|NA
TGTGCCACCAGCAGAGTAACAGGGATAGACTATGGCTACACCTTC
CATSRVTGIDYGYTF
>TRBJ2-7|TRBV6-2/TRBV6-3|NA|once
TGTGCCAGCAGTTATGAGGTCGTCTCCTACGAGCAGTACTTC
CASSYEVVSYEQYF
>TRBJ1-5|TRBV2|NA|few
TGTGCCAGCACCGACGGAGGTTATAGCAATCAGCCCCAGCATTTT
CASTDGGYSNQPQHF